Below are 8 T cell receptor beta chains sequenced from a single sample in a study of T cell responses to AZD1222 COVID-19 vaccine. Profiled with immunoSEQ multiplex PCR; TCRdb holds only in-frame clones, not every one. The sample contains 170,000 or so clones, around nine tenths of which appear only once. The sequenced sample was peripheral blood, obtained on day 0 of AZD1222 vaccination. These receptors were taken from an adult in good health.

A single count supports this clone. This rearrangement joins TRBV2 to TRBJ1-6; D is unresolved. The CDR3 sequence is 15 residues long. Trimming took off 7 bases at V and 6 bases at J, with 16 bases between the two ends. In germline, CDR1 is SNHLY, CDR2 FYNNEI. Here the CDR3 DNA reads TGTGCCAGCAAGTTGACGGGTGTTCTTAATTCACCCCTCCACTTT. Translated, it gives CASKLTGVLNSPLHF.

The J gene is TRBJ1-1, the V gene TRBV9; D ambiguous. V lost 0 bases to trimming and J lost 8 bases, with 11 bases between them. The CDR3 consists of 13 residues. Germline assignment: CDR1 SGDLS and CDR2 YYNGEE. The CDR3 spells CASSVAPLSEAFF. Here the CDR3 DNA reads TGTGCCAGCAGCGTAGCGCCCCTTTCCGAAGCTTTCTTT. Complete variable domain (other parts from reference TRBV9 and TRBJ1-1): DSGVTQTPKHLITATGQRVTLRCSPRSGDLSVYWYQQSLDQGLQFLIQYYNGEERAKGNILERFSAQQFPDLHSELNLSSLELGDSALYFCASSVAPLSEAFFGQGTRLTVV.

The genes are TRBV7-2 and TRBJ2-7; 13 nucleotides agree with TRBD2. V gave up 2 bases and J gave up 2 bases; unmatched junction bases: 6. The CDR3 consists of 17 residues. Germline V gene lookup returns CDR1 SGHTA and CDR2 FQGNSA. The CDR3 nucleotides are TGTGCCAGCAGCTTATTACTAGCGGGGGGGCGGCCCTACGAGCAGTACTTC. This sequence encodes CASSLLLAGGRPYEQYF.

J is TRBJ2-7 and V is TRBV19; 7 nucleotides match TRBD1. From germline, CDR1 is LNHDA and CDR2 SQIVND (reference sequence). Unmatched junction bases numbered 4, after V lost 0 bases and J lost 2 bases. This CDR3 contains 15 residues. The CDR3 coding sequence is TGTGCCAGTAGTATAGATCACAGGGGCCCCTACGAGCAGTACTTC. It encodes CASSIDHRGPYEQYF.

The chain carries TRBV6-5 and TRBJ1-4; a possible D gene is TRBD1 (5 bases). Between the trimmed V and J ends, which lost 4 bases and 8 bases, there was a span of 20 bases. Germline CDR1 MNHEY, CDR2 SVGAGI. This CDR3 is built from 16 residues. The CDR3 sequence is CASSSRIQGAGEKLFF. Written as DNA, the CDR3 is TGTGCCAGCAGTTCCCGAATACAAGGGGCAGGCGAAAAACTGTTTTTT.

The chain uses TRBV5-4 and TRBJ2-2, with D possibly TRBD1 on 6 matching bases. This CDR3 has 15 residues. Germline values: CDR1 SGHNT, CDR2 YYREEE (reference sequence). V was trimmed by 0 bases and J by 1 base, leaving 7 bases between them. The CDR3 loop is CASSLGRGNTGELFF. The CDR3 DNA reads TGTGCCAGCAGCTTGGGCAGGGGGAACACCGGGGAGCTGTTTTTT.

The CDR3 here is CASSAQTERNSPLHF. For the CDR3, the DNA is TGTGCCAGCAGTGCTCAGACAGAAAGGAATTCACCCCTCCACTTT. This sequence joins TRBV2 and TRBJ1-6, with D perhaps TRBD1 (5 bases). The CDR3 spans 15 residues. Trimming stripped 4 bases from V and 7 bases from J, with 14 bases between. Looked up from germline, CDR1 is SNHLY and CDR2 is FYNNEI.

The rearrangement uses TRBV5-1 and TRBJ1-3, with D tentatively TRBD1 (5 bases). There are 17 residues in the CDR3. Looked up from germline, CDR1 is SGHRS and CDR2 is YFSETQ. Trimming shortened V by 0 bases and J by 0 bases, and 13 bases separated the two germline ends. For the CDR3, the DNA is TGCGCCAGCAGCTTGGTCTTCGGCAGGGACTCTGGAAACACCATATATTTT. The encoded protein is CASSLVFGRDSGNTIYF. Full variable domain (outside the CDR3, taken from reference TRBV5-1 and TRBJ1-3): KAGVTQTPRYLIKTRGQQVTLSCSPISGHRSVSWYQQTPGQGLQFLFEYFSETQRNKGNFPGRFSGRQFSNSRSEMNVSTLELGDSALYLCASSLVFGRDSGNTIYFGEGSWLTVV.